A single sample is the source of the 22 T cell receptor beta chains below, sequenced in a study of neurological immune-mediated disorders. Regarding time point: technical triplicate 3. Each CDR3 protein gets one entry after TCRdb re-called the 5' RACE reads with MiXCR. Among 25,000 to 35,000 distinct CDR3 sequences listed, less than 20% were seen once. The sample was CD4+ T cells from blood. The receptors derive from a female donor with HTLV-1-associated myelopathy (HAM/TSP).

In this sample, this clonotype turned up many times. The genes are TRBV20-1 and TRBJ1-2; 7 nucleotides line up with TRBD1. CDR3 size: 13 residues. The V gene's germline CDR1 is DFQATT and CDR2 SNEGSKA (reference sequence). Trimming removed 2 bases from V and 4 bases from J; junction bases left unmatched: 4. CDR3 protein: CSARQTGVYGYTF. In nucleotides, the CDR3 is TGCAGTGCTAGACAAACAGGGGTCTATGGCTACACCTTC.

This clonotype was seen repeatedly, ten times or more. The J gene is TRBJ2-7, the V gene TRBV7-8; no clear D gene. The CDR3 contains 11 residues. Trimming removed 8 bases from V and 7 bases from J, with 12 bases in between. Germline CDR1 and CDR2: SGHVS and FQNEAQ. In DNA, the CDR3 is TGTGCCAGCCGCCACGGCAGGGAGCAGTACTTC. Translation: CASRHGREQYF.

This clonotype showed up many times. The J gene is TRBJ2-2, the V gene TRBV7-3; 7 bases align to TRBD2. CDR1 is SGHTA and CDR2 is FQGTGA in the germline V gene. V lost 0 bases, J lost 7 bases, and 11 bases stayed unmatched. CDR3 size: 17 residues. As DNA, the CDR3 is TGTGCCAGCAGCTTAACGGGGGTGACTAGCCAAGACGGGGAGCTGTTTTTT. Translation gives CASSLTGVTSQDGELFF.

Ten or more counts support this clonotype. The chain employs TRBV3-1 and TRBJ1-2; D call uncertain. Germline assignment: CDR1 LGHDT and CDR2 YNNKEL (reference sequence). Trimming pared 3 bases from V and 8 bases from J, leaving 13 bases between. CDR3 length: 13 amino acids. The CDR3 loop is CASSHPGGGGYTF. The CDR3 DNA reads TGTGCCAGCAGCCACCCGGGAGGAGGCGGCTACACCTTC.

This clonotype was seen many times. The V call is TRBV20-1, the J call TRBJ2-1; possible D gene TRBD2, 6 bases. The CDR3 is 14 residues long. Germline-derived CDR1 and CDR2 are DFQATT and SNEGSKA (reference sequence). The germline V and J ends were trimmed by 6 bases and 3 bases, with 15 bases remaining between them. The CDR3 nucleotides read TGCAGTGCACGCCCGGGGGATATCTACAATGAGCAGTTCTTC. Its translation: CSARPGDIYNEQFF.

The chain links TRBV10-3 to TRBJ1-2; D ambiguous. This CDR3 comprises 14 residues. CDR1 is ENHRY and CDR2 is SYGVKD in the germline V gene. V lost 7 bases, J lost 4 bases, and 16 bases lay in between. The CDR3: CAINMNRVTYGYTF. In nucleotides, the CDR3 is TGTGCCATCAACATGAATCGGGTAACCTATGGCTACACCTTC.

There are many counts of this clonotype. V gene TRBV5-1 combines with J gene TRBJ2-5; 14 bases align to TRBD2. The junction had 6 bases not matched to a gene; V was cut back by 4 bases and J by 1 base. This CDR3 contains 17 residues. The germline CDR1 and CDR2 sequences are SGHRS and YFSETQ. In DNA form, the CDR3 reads TGCGCCAGCAGCGGCGGGACTAGCGGGGGCCGCCAAGAGACCCAGTACTTC. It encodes CASSGGTSGGRQETQYF.

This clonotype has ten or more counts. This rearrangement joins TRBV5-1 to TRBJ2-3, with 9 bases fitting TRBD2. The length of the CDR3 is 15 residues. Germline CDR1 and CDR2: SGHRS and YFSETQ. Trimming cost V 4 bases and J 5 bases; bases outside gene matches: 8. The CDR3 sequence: CASSISGRAEDTQYF. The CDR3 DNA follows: TGCGCCAGCAGCATTAGCGGGAGAGCGGAAGATACGCAGTATTTT.

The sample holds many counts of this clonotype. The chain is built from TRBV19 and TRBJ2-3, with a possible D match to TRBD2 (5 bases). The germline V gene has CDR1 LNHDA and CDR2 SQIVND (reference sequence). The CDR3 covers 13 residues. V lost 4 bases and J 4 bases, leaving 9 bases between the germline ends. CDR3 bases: TGTGCCAGTAGTACGGGGTTGGCAGATACGCAGTATTTT. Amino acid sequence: CASSTGLADTQYF.

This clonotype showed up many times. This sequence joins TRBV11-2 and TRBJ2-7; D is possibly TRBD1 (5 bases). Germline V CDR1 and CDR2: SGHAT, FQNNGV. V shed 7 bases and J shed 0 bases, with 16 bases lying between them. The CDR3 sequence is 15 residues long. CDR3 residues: CASNSATGYSYEQYF. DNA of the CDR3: TGTGCCAGCAATTCGGCCACAGGCTACTCCTACGAGCAGTACTTC. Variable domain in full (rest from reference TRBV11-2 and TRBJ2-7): EAGVAQSPRYKIIEKRQSVAFWCNPISGHATLYWYQQILGQGPKLLIQFQNNGVVDDSQLPKDRFSAERLKGVDSTLKIQPAKLEDSAVYLCASNSATGYSYEQYFGPGTRLTVT.

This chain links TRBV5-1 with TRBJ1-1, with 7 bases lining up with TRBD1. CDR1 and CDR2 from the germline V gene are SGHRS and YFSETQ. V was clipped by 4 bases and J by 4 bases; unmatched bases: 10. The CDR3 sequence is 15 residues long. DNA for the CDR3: TGCGCCAGCAGCGGGGGGAGAACAGGGGTCACTGAAGCTTTCTTT. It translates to CASSGGRTGVTEAFF.

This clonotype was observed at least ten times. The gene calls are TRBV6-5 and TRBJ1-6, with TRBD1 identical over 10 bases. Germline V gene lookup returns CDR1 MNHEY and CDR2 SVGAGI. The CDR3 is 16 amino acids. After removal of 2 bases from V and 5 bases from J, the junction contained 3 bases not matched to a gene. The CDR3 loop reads CASSYVGTGDNSPLHF. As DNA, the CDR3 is TGTGCCAGCAGTTACGTCGGGACAGGGGATAATTCACCCCTCCACTTT.

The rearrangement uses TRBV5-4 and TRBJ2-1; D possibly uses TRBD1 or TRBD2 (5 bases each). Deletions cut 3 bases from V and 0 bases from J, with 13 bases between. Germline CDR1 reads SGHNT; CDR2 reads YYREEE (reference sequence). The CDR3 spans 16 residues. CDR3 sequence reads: CASSSSRDGSYNEQFF. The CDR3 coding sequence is TGTGCCAGCAGCTCCTCCCGGGACGGCTCCTACAATGAGCAGTTCTTC. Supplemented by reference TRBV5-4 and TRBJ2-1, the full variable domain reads ETGVTQSPTHLIKTRGQQVTLRCSSQSGHNTVSWYQQALGQGPQFIFQYYREEENGRGNFPPRFSGLQFPNYSSELNVNALELDDSALYLCASSSSRDGSYNEQFFGPGTRLTVL.

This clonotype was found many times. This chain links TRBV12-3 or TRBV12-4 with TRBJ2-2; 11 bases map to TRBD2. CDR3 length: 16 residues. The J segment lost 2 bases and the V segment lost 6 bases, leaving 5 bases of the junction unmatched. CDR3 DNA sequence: TGTGCCAGCAGCAGGGGGACTAGCGGAAACACCGGGGAGCTGTTTTTT. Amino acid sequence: CASSRGTSGNTGELFF.

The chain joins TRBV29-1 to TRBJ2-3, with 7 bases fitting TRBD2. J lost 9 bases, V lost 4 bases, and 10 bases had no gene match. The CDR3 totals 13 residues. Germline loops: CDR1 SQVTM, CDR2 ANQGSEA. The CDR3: CSVAGGRLSTQYF. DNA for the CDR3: TGCAGCGTTGCTGGCGGGAGACTAAGCACGCAGTATTTT.

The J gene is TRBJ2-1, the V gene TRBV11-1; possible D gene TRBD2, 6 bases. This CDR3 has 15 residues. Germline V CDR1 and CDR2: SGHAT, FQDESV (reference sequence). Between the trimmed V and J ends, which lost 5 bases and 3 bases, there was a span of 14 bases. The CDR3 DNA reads TGTGCCAGCAGCAAGGTGCTAGCGAGCTACAATGAGCAGTTCTTC. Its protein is CASSKVLASYNEQFF.

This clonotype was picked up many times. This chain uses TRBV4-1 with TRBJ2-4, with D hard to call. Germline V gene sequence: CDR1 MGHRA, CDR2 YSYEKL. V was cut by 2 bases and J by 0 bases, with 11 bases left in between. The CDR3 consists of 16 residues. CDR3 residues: CASSQSYQLAKNIQYF. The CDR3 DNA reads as TGCGCCAGCAGCCAATCATATCAGCTAGCCAAAAACATTCAGTACTTC.

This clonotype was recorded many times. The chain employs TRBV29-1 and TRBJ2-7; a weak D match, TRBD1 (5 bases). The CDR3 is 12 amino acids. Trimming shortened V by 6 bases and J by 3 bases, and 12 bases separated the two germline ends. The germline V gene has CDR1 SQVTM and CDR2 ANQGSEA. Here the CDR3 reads CSVLNQGYEQYF. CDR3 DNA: TGCAGCGTCCTTAACCAGGGCTACGAGCAGTACTTC.

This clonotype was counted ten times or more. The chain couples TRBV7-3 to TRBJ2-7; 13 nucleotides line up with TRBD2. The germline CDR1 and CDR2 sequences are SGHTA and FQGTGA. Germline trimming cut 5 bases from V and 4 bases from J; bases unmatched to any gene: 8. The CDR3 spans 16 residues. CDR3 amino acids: CASSVAGTSGNYEQYF. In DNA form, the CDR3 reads TGTGCCAGCAGCGTCGCCGGGACTAGCGGGAATTACGAGCAGTACTTC.

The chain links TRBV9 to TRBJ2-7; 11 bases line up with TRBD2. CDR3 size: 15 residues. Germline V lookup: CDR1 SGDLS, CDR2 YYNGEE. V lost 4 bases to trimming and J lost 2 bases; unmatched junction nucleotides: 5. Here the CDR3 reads CASSLLAGGAYEQYF. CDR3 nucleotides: TGTGCCAGCAGCTTATTAGCGGGGGGGGCCTACGAGCAGTACTTC.

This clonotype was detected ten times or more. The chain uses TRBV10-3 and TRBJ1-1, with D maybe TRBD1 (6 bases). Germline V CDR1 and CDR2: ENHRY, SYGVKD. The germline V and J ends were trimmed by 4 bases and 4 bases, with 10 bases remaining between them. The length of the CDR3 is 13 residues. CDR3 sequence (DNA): TGTGCCATCAGTGCTACAGGGCCCACTGAAGCTTTCTTT. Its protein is CAISATGPTEAFF.

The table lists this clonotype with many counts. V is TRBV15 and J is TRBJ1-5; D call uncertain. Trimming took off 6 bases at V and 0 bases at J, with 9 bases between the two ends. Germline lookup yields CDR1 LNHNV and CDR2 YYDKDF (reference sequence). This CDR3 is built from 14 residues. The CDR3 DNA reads TGTGCCACCAGTCGGCAATATAGCAATCAGCCCCAGCATTTT. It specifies CATSRQYSNQPQHF.